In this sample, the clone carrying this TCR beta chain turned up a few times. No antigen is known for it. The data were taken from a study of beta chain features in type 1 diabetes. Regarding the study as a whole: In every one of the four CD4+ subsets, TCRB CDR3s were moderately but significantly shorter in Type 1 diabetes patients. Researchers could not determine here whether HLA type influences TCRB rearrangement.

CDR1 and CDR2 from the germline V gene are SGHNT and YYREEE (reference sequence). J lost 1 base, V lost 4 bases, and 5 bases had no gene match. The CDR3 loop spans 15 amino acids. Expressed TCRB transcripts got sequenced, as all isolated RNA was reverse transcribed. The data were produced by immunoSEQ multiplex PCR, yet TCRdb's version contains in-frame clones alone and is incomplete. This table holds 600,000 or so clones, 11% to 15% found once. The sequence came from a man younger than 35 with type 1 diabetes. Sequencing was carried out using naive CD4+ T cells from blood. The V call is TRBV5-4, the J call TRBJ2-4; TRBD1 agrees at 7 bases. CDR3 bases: TGTGCCAGCAGCCCCCGGGGACAGGCCAAAAACATTCAGTACTTC. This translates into CASSPRGQAKNIQYF.